This TCR beta chain came from a study of cytomegalovirus exposure and HLA in healthy donors. Findings and limits, study-wide: It was confirmed in vitro that a few of the CMV-associated chains were specific for CMV antigens. Immune exposure information comprised only CMV serostatus. For presence/absence analyses, sequencing depth was assumed to be roughly uniform across donors.

V shed 6 bases and J 11 bases; nucleotides not matched to a gene: 12. CDR3 length: 13 amino acids. The germline V gene has CDR1 MNHEY and CDR2 SVGAGI. Primers for the PCR totalled 60 Vbeta and 13 Jbeta. Clones were read by immunoSEQ multiplex PCR, and TCRdb kept only the in-frame ones, dropping some. This repertoire shows some 250,000 clones, roughly 87% found once; its top ten account for 5% to 6.5%. As concerns this clone: The antigen is undetermined.

This TCR came from a middle-aged woman in good health and CMV-seropositive. The rearrangement joins TRBV6-5 to TRBJ2-5, with TRBD2 matching 7 bases. The specimen sequenced was PBMCs. The CDR3 loop reads CASRGTTLWEQYF. In DNA form, the CDR3 reads TGTGCCAGCAGGGGGACTACCCTGTGGGAGCAGTACTTC.